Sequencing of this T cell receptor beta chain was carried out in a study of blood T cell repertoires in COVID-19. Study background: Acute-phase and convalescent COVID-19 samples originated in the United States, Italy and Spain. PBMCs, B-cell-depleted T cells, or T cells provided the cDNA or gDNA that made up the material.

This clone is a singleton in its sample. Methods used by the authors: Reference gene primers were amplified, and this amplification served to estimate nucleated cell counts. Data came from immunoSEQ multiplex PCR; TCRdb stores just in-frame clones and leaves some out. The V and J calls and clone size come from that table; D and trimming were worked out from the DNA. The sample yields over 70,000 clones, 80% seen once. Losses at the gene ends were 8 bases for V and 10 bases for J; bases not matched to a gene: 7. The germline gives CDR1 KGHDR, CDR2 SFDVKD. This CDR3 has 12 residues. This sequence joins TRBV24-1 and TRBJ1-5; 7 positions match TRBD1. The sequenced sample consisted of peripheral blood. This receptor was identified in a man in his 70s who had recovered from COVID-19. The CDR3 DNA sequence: TGTGCCACCAATACCGACAGGGAACCCCAGCATTTT. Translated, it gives CATNTDREPQHF.